At least ten counts were recorded for the clone carrying this T cell receptor beta chain. Its antigen is not known. The entry originates in a study of T cell repertoires in cytomegalovirus infection. Whole-study context: Evidence of both CMV infection and a matching HLA type came from public TCR beta signatures. Study results and caveats: Based on cumulative public TCR beta family frequency, carriers of CMV plus the relevant HLA were identified.

V shed 4 bases and J 3 bases; nucleotides not matched to a gene: 19. The CDR3 has 19 amino acids. Germline V lookup: CDR1 SGHVS, CDR2 FQNEAQ. TCRdb called the reads again in MiXCR, with one record for every CDR3 protein. The sample shows some 800,000 distinct CDR3 sequences, 29% of them seen only once. Here the sequenced sample was cultured CD8+ T cells from PBMCs, taken from culture after CMV antigen stimulation. This chain joins TRBV7-8 and TRBJ1-1; 8 bases are shared with TRBD1. The clonotype comes from a human donor in good health (CMV status not recorded). Some clones in this sample may be carry-over from other donors' samples. The CDR3 DNA reads TGTGCCAGCAGCTCATTACCGGGTACAGGGGGTGTAAAGGACACTGAAGCTTTCTTT. The encoded protein is CASSSLPGTGGVKDTEAFF.